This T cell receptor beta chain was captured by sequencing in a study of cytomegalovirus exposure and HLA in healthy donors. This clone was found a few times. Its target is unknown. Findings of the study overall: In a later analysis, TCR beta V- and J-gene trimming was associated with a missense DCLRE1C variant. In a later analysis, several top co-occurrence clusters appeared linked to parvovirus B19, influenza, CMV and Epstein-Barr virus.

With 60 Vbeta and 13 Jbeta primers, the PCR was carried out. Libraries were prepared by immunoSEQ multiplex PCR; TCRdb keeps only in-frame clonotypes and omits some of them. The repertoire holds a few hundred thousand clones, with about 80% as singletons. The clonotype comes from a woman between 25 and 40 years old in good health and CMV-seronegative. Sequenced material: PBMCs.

CDR3 in amino acids: CASSPPGQGSYEQYF. The CDR3 coding sequence is TGTGCCAGCAGTCCCCCGGGACAGGGCTCCTACGAGCAGTACTTC. The gene calls are TRBV5-6 and TRBJ2-7; TRBD1 aligns across 9 bases. Losses at the gene ends were 5 bases for V and 0 bases for J; bases not matched to a gene: 6. CDR3 length: 15 amino acids. Germline loops: CDR1 SGHDT, CDR2 YYEEEE. Full variable domain (missing parts from reference TRBV5-6 and TRBJ2-7): DAGVTQSPTHLIKTRGQQVTLRCSPKSGHDTVSWYQQALGQGPQFIFQYYEEEERQRGNFPDRFSGHQFPNYSSELNVNALLLGDSALYLCASSPPGQGSYEQYFGPGTRLTVT.